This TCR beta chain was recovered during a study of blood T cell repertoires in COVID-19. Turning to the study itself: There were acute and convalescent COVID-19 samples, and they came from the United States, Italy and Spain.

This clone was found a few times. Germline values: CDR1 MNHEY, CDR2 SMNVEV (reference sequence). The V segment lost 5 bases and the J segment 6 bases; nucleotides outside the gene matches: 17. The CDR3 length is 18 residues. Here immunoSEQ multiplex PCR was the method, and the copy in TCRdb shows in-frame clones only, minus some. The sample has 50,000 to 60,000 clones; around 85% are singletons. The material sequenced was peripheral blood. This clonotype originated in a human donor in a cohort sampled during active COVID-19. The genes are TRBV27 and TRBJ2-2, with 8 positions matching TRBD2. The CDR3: CASSPPGVAGPGAGELFF. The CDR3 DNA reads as TGTGCCAGCAGTCCGCCCGGGGTAGCGGGGCCGGGCGCCGGGGAGCTGTTTTTT.